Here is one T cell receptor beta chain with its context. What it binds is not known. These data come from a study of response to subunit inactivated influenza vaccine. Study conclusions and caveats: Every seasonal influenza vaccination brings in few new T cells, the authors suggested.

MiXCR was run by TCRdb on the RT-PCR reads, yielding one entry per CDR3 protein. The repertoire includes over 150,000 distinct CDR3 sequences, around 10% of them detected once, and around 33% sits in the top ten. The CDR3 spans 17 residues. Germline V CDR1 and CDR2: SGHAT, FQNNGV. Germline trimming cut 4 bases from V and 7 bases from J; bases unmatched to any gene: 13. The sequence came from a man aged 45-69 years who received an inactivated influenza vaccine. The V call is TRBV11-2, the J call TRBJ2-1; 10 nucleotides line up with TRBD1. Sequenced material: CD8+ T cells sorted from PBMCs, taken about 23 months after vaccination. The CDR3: CASSWAPGTGENNEQFF. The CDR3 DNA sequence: TGTGCCAGCAGCTGGGCGCCTGGGACAGGGGAAAATAATGAGCAGTTCTTC. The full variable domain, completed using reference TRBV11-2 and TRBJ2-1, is EAGVAQSPRYKIIEKRQSVAFWCNPISGHATLYWYQQILGQGPKLLIQFQNNGVVDDSQLPKDRFSAERLKGVDSTLKIQPAKLEDSAVYLCASSWAPGTGENNEQFFGPGTRLTVL.